A selection of T cell receptor beta chains follows, all from one sample in a study of shared clonotypes between healthy human individuals. The data were produced by immunoSEQ multiplex PCR, yet TCRdb's version contains in-frame clones alone and is incomplete. The sample has around 99,000 clones, around 68% seen once. Sequencing was carried out using memory CD8+ T cells sorted from blood. Receptors originate from a man aged 25 to 40 in good health. Both conserved end residues are part of each CDR3. D genes are given only for firm matches. Not all rows give a size; the values are once, few, many and, for expanded clones, a class.

D gene | clone size | J gene | V gene | CDR3 protein | CDR3 DNA
NA | NA | TRBJ2-3 | TRBV5-6 | CASSWATDTQYF | TGTGCCAGCAGCTGGGCCACAGATACGCAGTATTTT
NA | NA | TRBJ2-1 | TRBV7-3 | CASSQISHSSYNEQFF | TGTGCCAGCAGCCAGATATCCCATTCGAGTTACAATGAGCAGTTCTTC
TRBD1 | few | TRBJ2-6 | TRBV4-2 | CASSQAGGSGANVLTF | TGTGCCAGCAGCCAAGCAGGGGGCTCTGGGGCCAACGTCCTGACTTTC
TRBD2 | NA | TRBJ2-3 | TRBV28 | CASSLTSGRVGDTQYF | TGTGCCAGCAGTTTAACTAGCGGGAGGGTTGGAGATACGCAGTATTTT
TRBD2 | once | TRBJ2-5 | TRBV7-8 | CASSLRTSGEETQYF | TGTGCCAGCAGCTTACGGACTAGCGGGGAAGAGACCCAGTACTTC
NA | NA | TRBJ1-5 | TRBV28 | CATIAGGRDSNQPQHF | TGTGCCACCATAGCCGGGGGGAGAGATAGCAATCAGCCCCAGCATTTT
NA | NA | TRBJ2-7 | TRBV27 | CASSVAGRSYEQYF | TGTGCCAGCAGTGTCGCCGGGAGATCCTACGAGCAGTACTTC
NA | NA | TRBJ2-7 | TRBV11-2 | CASSLDKGVREQYF | TGTGCCAGCAGCTTAGATAAAGGTGTCCGCGAGCAGTACTTC
NA | NA | TRBJ2-3 | TRBV5-1 | CASSRTDYYTDTQYF | TGCGCCAGCAGCAGGACAGACTATTACACAGATACGCAGTATTTT
TRBD1 | NA | TRBJ2-5 | TRBV5-1 | CASSSRQGIQETQYF | TGCGCCAGCAGCTCCCGACAGGGGATCCAAGAGACCCAGTACTTC
NA | few | TRBJ2-5 | TRBV7-2 | CASSFGGGAEYQETQYF | TGTGCCAGCAGCTTTGGTGGAGGGGCGGAGTACCAAGAGACCCAGTACTTC
TRBD1 | NA | TRBJ1-4 | TRBV29-1 | CSVGSGGEKLFF | TGCAGCGTTGGTTCAGGGGGGGAAAAACTGTTTTTT
TRBD2 | NA | TRBJ2-7 | TRBV18 | CASSQTGTTLNEQYF | TGTGCCAGCTCACAAACCGGGACTACGCTTAACGAGCAGTACTTC
TRBD1 | NA | TRBJ1-5 | TRBV6-5 | CASSSHGGTGNQPQHF | TGTGCCAGCAGTTCGCACGGAGGGACAGGCAATCAGCCCCAGCATTTT
NA | NA | TRBJ2-3 | TRBV11-3 | CASSSQGGGNTDTQYF | TGTGCCAGCAGCTCCCAAGGTGGGGGGAACACAGATACGCAGTATTTT
NA | NA | TRBJ2-6 | TRBV11-2 | CASSCQTSRQSRANVLTF | TGTGCCAGCAGCTGCCAGACGTCTCGACAAAGTCGGGCCAACGTCCTGACTTTC
NA | few | TRBJ2-7 | TRBV28 | CASSLSGGESYEQYF | TGTGCCAGCAGTTTATCGGGGGGCGAGTCTTACGAGCAGTACTTC
NA | NA | TRBJ2-5 | TRBV5-8 | CASSPTGRFGETQYF | TGTGCCAGCAGCCCGACGGGCCGGTTCGGAGAGACCCAGTACTTC
TRBD2 | NA | TRBJ2-7 | TRBV28 | CAIGLVSYEQYF | TGTGCCATCGGACTAGTCTCCTACGAGCAGTACTTC
TRBD1 | NA | TRBJ2-1 | TRBV5-1 | CASSLQGAGYNEQFF | TGCGCCAGCAGCTTACAGGGGGCGGGCTACAATGAGCAGTTCTTC
TRBD1 | once | TRBJ1-2 | TRBV28 | CASSRGQGRDGYTF | TGTGCCAGCAGTCGCGGACAGGGGAGGGATGGCTACACCTTC
TRBD1 | NA | TRBJ2-3 | TRBV4-2 | CARSHDRGKLRDTDTQYF | TGTGCCAGAAGCCACGACAGGGGGAAACTTCGAGACACAGATACGCAGTATTTT
TRBD2 | NA | TRBJ2-3 | TRBV15 | CATSEMTSGSSDTQYF | TGTGCCACCAGCGAAATGACTAGCGGGAGCTCAGATACGCAGTATTTT
NA | NA | TRBJ1-5 | TRBV19 | CASKIGRLQVQPQHF | TGTGCCAGTAAGATAGGGAGGTTGCAGGTTCAGCCCCAGCATTTT
NA | NA | TRBJ2-3 | TRBV27 | CASSRSGGGVTDTQYF | TGTGCCAGCAGTCGGAGCGGTGGAGGGGTCACAGATACGCAGTATTTT
NA | NA | TRBJ2-3 | TRBV29-1 | CSVGRSHDTQYF | TGCAGCGTAGGGAGGTCACACGATACGCAGTATTTT
NA | NA | TRBJ1-1 | TRBV7-8 | CASSLADNAAFF | TGTGCCAGCAGCTTAGCCGACAATGCTGCTTTCTTT
NA | NA | TRBJ1-3 | TRBV5-6 | CASRDASYGSGNTIYF | TGTGCCAGCAGGGACGCCTCCTATGGCTCTGGAAACACCATATATTTT
NA | once | TRBJ2-2 | TRBV11-2 | CASSSIRRGAGELFF | TGTGCCAGCAGTTCGATCAGGAGGGGGGCCGGGGAGCTGTTTTTT
NA | NA | TRBJ2-1 | TRBV7-2 | CASSPRTNSYNEQFF | TGTGCCAGCAGCCCTCGTACCAACTCCTACAATGAGCAGTTCTTC
NA | once | TRBJ2-3 | TRBV7-9 | CASSLARAGTDTQYF | TGTGCCAGCAGCTTAGCCAGGGCTGGCACAGATACGCAGTATTTT
TRBD2 | NA | TRBJ2-7 | TRBV7-8 | CASSLAPSGVKAYEQYF | TGTGCCAGCAGCCTCGCCCCTAGCGGAGTAAAGGCCTACGAGCAGTACTTC
TRBD2 | NA | TRBJ2-7 | TRBV28 | CASSLLAGVGGYEQYF | TGTGCCAGCAGTTTGCTAGCGGGAGTAGGCGGCTACGAGCAGTACTTC
NA | once | TRBJ1-2 | TRBV6-1 | CASRGDLGSCF | TGTGCCAGCAGGGGGGACTTAGGGTCCTGCTTC
NA | NA | TRBJ2-6 | TRBV15 | CATSRGAGANVLTF | TGTGCCACCAGCAGGGGGGCTGGGGCCAACGTCCTGACTTTC